This T cell receptor (beta chain) was obtained from a study of blood T cell repertoires in COVID-19. Study-level background: Collection of acute and convalescent COVID-19 samples took place in the United States, Italy and Spain.

In the original workflow: Amplification with reference gene primers provided the estimates of nucleated cell counts. This table comes from immunoSEQ multiplex PCR, and its TCRdb copy is limited to in-frame clones, with some not included. That table is the source of V, J and clone size, and D and trimming were worked out from the DNA. The sample shows roughly 54,000 clones, about 83% of them seen only once. Material for sequencing was peripheral blood. This TCR derives from a woman aged 60-75 years with COVID-19, enrolled during active disease.

The CDR3 spells CASSLTHGGGGSPLHF. The CDR3 nucleotides are TGTGCCAGCAGCCTGACACATGGGGGAGGCGGTTCACCCCTCCACTTT. V and J are TRBV7-9 and TRBJ1-6; TRBD1 might be the D (5 bases). The CDR3 length is 16 residues. Germline-derived CDR1 and CDR2 are SEHNR and FQNEAQ (reference sequence). V lost 5 bases and J 9 bases, leaving 20 bases between the germline ends.